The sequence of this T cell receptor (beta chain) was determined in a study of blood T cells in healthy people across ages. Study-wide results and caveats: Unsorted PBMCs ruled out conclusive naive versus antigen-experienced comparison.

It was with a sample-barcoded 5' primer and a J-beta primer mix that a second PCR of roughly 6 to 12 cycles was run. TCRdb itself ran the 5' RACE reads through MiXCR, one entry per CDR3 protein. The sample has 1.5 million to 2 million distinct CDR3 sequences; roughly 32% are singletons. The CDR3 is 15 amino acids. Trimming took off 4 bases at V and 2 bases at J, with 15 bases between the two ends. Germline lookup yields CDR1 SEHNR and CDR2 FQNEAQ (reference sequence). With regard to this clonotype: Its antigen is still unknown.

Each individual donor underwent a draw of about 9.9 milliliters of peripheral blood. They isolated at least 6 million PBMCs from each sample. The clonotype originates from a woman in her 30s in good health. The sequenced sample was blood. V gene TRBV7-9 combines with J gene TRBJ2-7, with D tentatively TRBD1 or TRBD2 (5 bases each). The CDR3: CASSSGAGIPYEQYF. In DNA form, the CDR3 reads TGTGCCAGCAGCTCCGGGGCAGGGATCCCCTACGAGCAGTACTTC.